This entry concerns a single T cell receptor (beta chain). Its antigen remains unknown. This sample was taken from a study of T cell responses to AZD1222 COVID-19 vaccine. General study findings and limits: Only a handful of individuals given AZD1222 were seropositive at baseline.

CDR3 length: 14 amino acids. CDR1 is LGHNT, CDR2 FRNRAP, per germline. Trimming removed 0 bases from V and 7 bases from J, with 12 bases in between. Sequenced by immunoSEQ multiplex PCR; TCRdb stores in-frame clones only, minus some. The sample contains some 180,000 clones, around 94% of which appear only once. The sequence derives from an adult who received the AZD1222 COVID-19 vaccine. The V and J genes are TRBV12-5 and TRBJ1-1; D not certain. Source: peripheral blood, taken 28 days after the second AZD1222 dose. CDR3 residues: CASGLVNIVGEAFF. DNA for the CDR3: TGTGCTAGTGGTTTGGTGAACATCGTGGGTGAAGCTTTCTTT.